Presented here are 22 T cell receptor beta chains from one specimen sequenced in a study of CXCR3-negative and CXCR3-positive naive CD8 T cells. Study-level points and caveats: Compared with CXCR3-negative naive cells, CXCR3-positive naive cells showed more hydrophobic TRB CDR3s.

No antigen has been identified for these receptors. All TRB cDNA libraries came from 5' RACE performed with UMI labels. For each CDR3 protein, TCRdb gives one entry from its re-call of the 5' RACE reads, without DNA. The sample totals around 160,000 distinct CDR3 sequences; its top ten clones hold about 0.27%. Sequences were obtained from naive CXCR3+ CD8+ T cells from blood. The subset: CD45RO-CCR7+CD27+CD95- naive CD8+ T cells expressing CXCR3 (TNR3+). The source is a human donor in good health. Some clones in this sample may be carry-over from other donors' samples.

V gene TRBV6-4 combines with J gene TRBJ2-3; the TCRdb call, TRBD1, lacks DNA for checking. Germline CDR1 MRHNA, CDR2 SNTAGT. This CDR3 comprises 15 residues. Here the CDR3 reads CASSDSQGAADTQYF.

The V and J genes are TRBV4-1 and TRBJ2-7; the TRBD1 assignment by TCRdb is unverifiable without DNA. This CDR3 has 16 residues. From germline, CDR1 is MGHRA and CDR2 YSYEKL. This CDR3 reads CASSQDQGVSSYEQYF.

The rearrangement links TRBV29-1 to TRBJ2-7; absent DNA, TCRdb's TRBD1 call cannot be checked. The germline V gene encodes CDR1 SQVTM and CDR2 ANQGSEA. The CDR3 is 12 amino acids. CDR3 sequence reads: CSAGNRDPEQYF.

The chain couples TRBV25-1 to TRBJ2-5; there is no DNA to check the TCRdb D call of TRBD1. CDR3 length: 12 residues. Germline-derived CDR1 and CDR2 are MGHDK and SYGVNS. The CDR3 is CASSKGGYMQYF.

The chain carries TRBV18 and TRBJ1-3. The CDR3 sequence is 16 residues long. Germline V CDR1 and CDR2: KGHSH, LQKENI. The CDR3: CASSLQTQGPGNTIYF.

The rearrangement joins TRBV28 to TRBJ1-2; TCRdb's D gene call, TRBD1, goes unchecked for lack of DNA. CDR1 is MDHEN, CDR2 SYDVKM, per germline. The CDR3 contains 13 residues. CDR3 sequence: CASRPDTGYGYTF.

CDR3 protein: CSVEGQIYGYTF. The V gene is TRBV29-1, the J gene TRBJ1-2. Germline CDR1 is SQVTM and CDR2 is ANQGSEA. The length of the CDR3 is 12 residues. Full variable domain (rest looked up from reference TRBV29-1 and TRBJ1-2): SAVISQKPSRDICQRGTSLTIQCQVDSQVTMMFWYRQQPGQSLTLIATANQGSEATYESGFVIDKFPISRPNLTFSTLTVSNMSPEDSSIYLCSVEGQIYGYTFGSGTRLTVV.

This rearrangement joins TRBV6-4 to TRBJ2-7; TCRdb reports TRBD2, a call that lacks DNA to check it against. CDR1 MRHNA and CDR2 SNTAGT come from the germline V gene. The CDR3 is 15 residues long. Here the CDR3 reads CATSRPKSIDYEQYF.

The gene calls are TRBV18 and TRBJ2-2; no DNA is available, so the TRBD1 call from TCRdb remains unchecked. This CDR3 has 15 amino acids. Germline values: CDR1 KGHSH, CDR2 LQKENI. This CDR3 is CASSPTGMNTGELFF.

CDR3: CASRLGNEKLFF. This chain connects TRBV19 to TRBJ1-4. The CDR3 consists of 12 residues. Germline loops: CDR1 LNHDA, CDR2 SQIVND (reference sequence).

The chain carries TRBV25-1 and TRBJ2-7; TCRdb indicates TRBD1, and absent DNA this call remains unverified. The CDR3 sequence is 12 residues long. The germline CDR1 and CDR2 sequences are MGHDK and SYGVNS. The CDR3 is CATETGFYEQYF.

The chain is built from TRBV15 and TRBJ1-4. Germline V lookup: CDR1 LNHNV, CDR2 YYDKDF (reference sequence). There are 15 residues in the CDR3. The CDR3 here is CATSRVGPSISKLFF.

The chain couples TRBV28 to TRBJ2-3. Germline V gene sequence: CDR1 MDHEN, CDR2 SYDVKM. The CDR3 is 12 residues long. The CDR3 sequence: CASSLYTDTQYF.

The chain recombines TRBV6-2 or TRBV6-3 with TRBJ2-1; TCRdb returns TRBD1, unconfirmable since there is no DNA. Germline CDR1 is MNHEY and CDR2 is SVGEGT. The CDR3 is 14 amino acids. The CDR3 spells CASTPGQASNEQFF.

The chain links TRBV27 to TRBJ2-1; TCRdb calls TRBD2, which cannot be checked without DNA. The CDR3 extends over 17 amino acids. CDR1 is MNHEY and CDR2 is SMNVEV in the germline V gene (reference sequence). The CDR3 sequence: CASSLRLAESSYNEQFF.

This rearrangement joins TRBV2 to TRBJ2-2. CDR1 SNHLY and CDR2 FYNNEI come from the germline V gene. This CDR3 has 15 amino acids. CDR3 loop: CASLSEGPARGELFF.

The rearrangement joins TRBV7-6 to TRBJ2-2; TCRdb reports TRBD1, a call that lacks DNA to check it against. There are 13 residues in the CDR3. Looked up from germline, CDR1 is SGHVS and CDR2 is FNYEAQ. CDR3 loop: CASSHQGSGELFF.

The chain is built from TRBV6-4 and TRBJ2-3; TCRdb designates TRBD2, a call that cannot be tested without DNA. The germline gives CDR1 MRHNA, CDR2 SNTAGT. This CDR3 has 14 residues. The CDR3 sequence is CASSGTSGTDTQYF.

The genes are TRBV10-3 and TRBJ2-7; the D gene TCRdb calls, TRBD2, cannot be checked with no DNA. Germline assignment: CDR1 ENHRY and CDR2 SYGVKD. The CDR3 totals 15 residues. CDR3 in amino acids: CAIRDTVTSFHEQYF.

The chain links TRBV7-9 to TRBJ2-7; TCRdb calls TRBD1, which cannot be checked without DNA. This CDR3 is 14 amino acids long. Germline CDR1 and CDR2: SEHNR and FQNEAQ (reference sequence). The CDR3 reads CASSLSGGPPEQYF.

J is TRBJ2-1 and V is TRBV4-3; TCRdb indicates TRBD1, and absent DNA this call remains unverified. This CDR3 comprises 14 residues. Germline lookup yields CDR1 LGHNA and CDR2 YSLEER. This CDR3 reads CATSGTGPYNEQFF.

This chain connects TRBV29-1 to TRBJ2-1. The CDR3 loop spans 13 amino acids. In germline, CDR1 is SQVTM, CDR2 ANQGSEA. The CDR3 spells CSAKNAVSNEQFF.